This T cell receptor (beta chain) was identified during a study of regulatory T cells in long-lasting Graves disease. This clonotype was counted at least ten times. Time point denoted: newly diagnosed GD, antithyroid drugs for less than 3 months. PBMC-extracted RNA yielded the TCR library. Arm-PCR of CDR3 regions and iRepertoire HTBI primers were used to build TCR beta libraries. One entry per CDR3 protein results from TCRdb running MiXCR on the multiplex PCR reads. The table lists a few hundred thousand distinct CDR3 sequences, 16% of them singletons. This CDR3 comprises 15 residues. With 4 bases removed from V and 3 bases from J, the gap between germline ends came to 15 bases. This sample was also put to use in a study of T cells in Graves' hyperthyroidism and ophthalmopathy. That investigation notes: Initially, a first-round RT-PCR of the TCR CDR3 employed the HTBI primer set.

The sample consisted of peripheral blood mononuclear cells (PBMCs), taken at new diagnosis, from a patient treated with antithyroid drugs. This TCR derives from a woman between 18 and 30 years old with Graves disease. The gene calls are TRBV12-3 or TRBV12-4 and TRBJ1-2; D is ambiguous. CDR3 in amino acids: CASSYRRVNYYGYTF. CDR3 DNA sequence: TGTGCCAGCAGTTATAGGCGCGTAAACTACTATGGCTACACCTTC.